These T cell receptor beta chains were read from a single sample in a study of shared clonotypes between healthy human individuals. This table comes from immunoSEQ multiplex PCR, and its TCRdb copy is limited to in-frame clones, with some not included. The top ten clones hold roughly 22% of a sample with fewer than 800,000 clones, 92% of them seen once. Sequencing used naive CD8+ T cells sorted from blood. These receptor sequences come from a young man in good health. Both conserved end residues are trimmed from each CDR3. Fields, in order: V gene, clone size, D gene, CDR3 length, CDR3 protein. D genes are given only for firm matches. Clone size, where shown, is once, few, many, or a class for clones that have expanded.

V gene: TRBV9; clone size: NA; D gene: NA; CDR3 length: 11; CDR3 protein: ASSVVWGTEAF
V gene: TRBV27; clone size: NA; D gene: NA; CDR3 length: 12; CDR3 protein: ASSFWGQGHEQY
V gene: TRBV29-1; clone size: NA; D gene: NA; CDR3 length: 14; CDR3 protein: SVIKQGGPSTGELF
V gene: TRBV10-3; clone size: NA; D gene: TRBD2; CDR3 length: 15; CDR3 protein: AISERTSGPSSYEQY
V gene: TRBV30; clone size: NA; D gene: NA; CDR3 length: 11; CDR3 protein: AWTGFSGNTIY
V gene: TRBV9; clone size: NA; D gene: TRBD2; CDR3 length: 13; CDR3 protein: ASSLRDYNTGELF
V gene: TRBV13; clone size: NA; D gene: TRBD2; CDR3 length: 13; CDR3 protein: ASSLEGLADYEQY
V gene: TRBV4-3; clone size: few; D gene: TRBD2; CDR3 length: 17; CDR3 protein: ASSQASTRTSGTRAEQF
V gene: TRBV7-9; clone size: NA; D gene: TRBD2; CDR3 length: 14; CDR3 protein: ASSQGLAGVTYEQY
V gene: TRBV18; clone size: once; D gene: TRBD1; CDR3 length: 15; CDR3 protein: ASSPGTPGQEGNEQF
V gene: TRBV6-1; clone size: NA; D gene: NA; CDR3 length: 13; CDR3 protein: ASSGLVGRDHGYT
V gene: TRBV5-8; clone size: NA; D gene: NA; CDR3 length: 13; CDR3 protein: ASSLGSGFTDTQY
V gene: TRBV9; clone size: NA; D gene: NA; CDR3 length: 13; CDR3 protein: ASSVGGKGNNEQF
V gene: TRBV5-1; clone size: NA; D gene: TRBD2; CDR3 length: 10; CDR3 protein: ASSPGLAEQF
V gene: TRBV9; clone size: NA; D gene: NA; CDR3 length: 14; CDR3 protein: ASSMGEQDGNTEAF
V gene: TRBV7-8; clone size: NA; D gene: NA; CDR3 length: 15; CDR3 protein: ASSLAALNLGTDTQY
V gene: TRBV10-2; clone size: NA; D gene: NA; CDR3 length: 16; CDR3 protein: ASSESVSGLVGTDTQY
V gene: TRBV27; clone size: NA; D gene: NA; CDR3 length: 11; CDR3 protein: ASSAKIRDNQF
V gene: TRBV27; clone size: NA; D gene: TRBD1; CDR3 length: 14; CDR3 protein: ASSWFGTGVGGEQY
V gene: TRBV14; clone size: NA; D gene: TRBD2; CDR3 length: 14; CDR3 protein: ASSEVASGIWYEQY
V gene: TRBV28; clone size: NA; D gene: TRBD1; CDR3 length: 11; CDR3 protein: ASSRTGSYEQY
V gene: TRBV9; clone size: NA; D gene: NA; CDR3 length: 13; CDR3 protein: ASSVGTVSQETQY
V gene: TRBV19; clone size: NA; D gene: NA; CDR3 length: 10; CDR3 protein: ASSIGDSPLH
V gene: TRBV27; clone size: NA; D gene: NA; CDR3 length: 11; CDR3 protein: ASSLGMGNEQF
V gene: TRBV18; clone size: NA; D gene: TRBD2; CDR3 length: 14; CDR3 protein: ASSPSGGGTADTQY
V gene: TRBV5-1; clone size: NA; D gene: TRBD1; CDR3 length: 11; CDR3 protein: ASSPGGYNEQF
V gene: TRBV4-1; clone size: NA; D gene: NA; CDR3 length: 13; CDR3 protein: ASSPRVAPNEKLF
V gene: TRBV2; clone size: once; D gene: NA; CDR3 length: 11; CDR3 protein: ASPGSRTDTQY
V gene: TRBV18; clone size: NA; D gene: NA; CDR3 length: 14; CDR3 protein: ASSPQSGADQETQY
V gene: TRBV29-1; clone size: NA; D gene: NA; CDR3 length: 11; CDR3 protein: SVEDESSYEQY
V gene: TRBV13; clone size: NA; D gene: NA; CDR3 length: 9; CDR3 protein: ASSFDNEQF
V gene: TRBV25-1; clone size: few; D gene: NA; CDR3 length: 9; CDR3 protein: ASSTEDEQF
V gene: TRBV19; clone size: NA; D gene: TRBD2; CDR3 length: 16; CDR3 protein: ASTKGWRENPDTGELF
V gene: TRBV15; clone size: NA; D gene: NA; CDR3 length: 11; CDR3 protein: ATSRGTMTEQF
V gene: TRBV7-9; clone size: NA; D gene: NA; CDR3 length: 13; CDR3 protein: ASSPVPKVNHEQF